Following are 10 T cell receptor beta chains from one sample sequenced in a study of control samples from healthy donors and cancer patients. The data were produced by immunoSEQ multiplex PCR, yet TCRdb's version contains in-frame clones alone and is incomplete. The data show 100,000 to 150,000 clones, 80% to 95% seen once. Sequencing was performed on blood. These receptors originate from a man aged 18 to 30 in good health.

The CDR3 reads CASSQDLTGPDSYEQYF. The CDR3 nucleotides read TGCGCCAGCAGCCAAGATCTAACGGGACCCGACTCCTACGAGCAGTACTTC. The chain uses TRBV4-1 and TRBJ2-7, with D perhaps TRBD1 or TRBD2 (5 bases each). Germline V lookup: CDR1 MGHRA, CDR2 YSYEKL. The CDR3 contains 17 residues. V dropped 0 bases and J dropped 0 bases, with 15 bases sitting between them.

This chain connects TRBV30 to TRBJ1-2, with no clear D. The V and J ends lost 4 bases and 4 bases respectively, with 16 bases between them. CDR1 is GTSNPN and CDR2 is SVGIG in the germline V gene (reference sequence). The CDR3 loop spans 14 amino acids. This chain's CDR3 is CAWNIRLRGYGYTF. The CDR3 DNA is TGTGCCTGGAATATACGGCTCCGGGGCTATGGCTACACCTTC.

This chain connects TRBV2 to TRBJ1-3; 7 bases line up with TRBD1. This CDR3 has 16 residues. Unmatched junction bases numbered 9, after V lost 7 bases and J lost 0 bases. The germline gives CDR1 SNHLY, CDR2 FYNNEI. CDR3 residues: CASMRGTAFSGNTIYF. For the CDR3, the DNA is TGTGCCAGCATGAGGGGGACAGCCTTCTCTGGAAACACCATATATTTT.

This chain links TRBV5-1 with TRBJ1-4; tentatively, D is TRBD1 (5 bases). Germline CDR1 SGHRS, CDR2 YFSETQ. V gave up 4 bases and J gave up 7 bases, with 14 bases separating them. This CDR3 spans 14 amino acids. CDR3 sequence reads: CASSPMGPGEKLFF. The CDR3 nucleotides are TGCGCCAGCAGCCCCATGGGGCCGGGTGAAAAACTGTTTTTT.

To note about this clone: At the DNA level, this CDR3 is encoded by other sequences in the same sample as well. CDR3 residues: CASSLNTGELFF. In DNA form, the CDR3 reads TGTGCCAGCAGTCTAAACACCGGGGAGCTGTTTTTT. The V call is TRBV12-3 or TRBV12-4, the J call TRBJ2-2, with D unresolved. V dropped 5 bases and J dropped 2 bases, with 3 bases sitting between them. The length of the CDR3 is 12 residues.

This clone has more than one count but fewer than ten. Other DNA sequences from this sample encode an identical CDR3 as well. The chain combines TRBV6-5 with TRBJ2-5; D remains ambiguous. CDR3 length: 13 amino acids. Between the trimmed V and J ends, which lost 6 bases and 1 base, there was a span of 9 bases. Germline assignment: CDR1 MNHEY and CDR2 SVGAGI. The CDR3 sequence: CASSITSQETQYF. Written as DNA, the CDR3 is TGTGCCAGCAGCATTACAAGCCAAGAGACCCAGTACTTC.

The CDR3 DNA reads TGTGCCAGCGGACTCACTCGGTCCGGGGAGCTGTTTTTT. As protein: CASGLTRSGELFF. The J gene is TRBJ2-2, the V gene TRBV27; maybe TRBD2 (5 bases). This CDR3 is 13 amino acids long. Germline V gene lookup returns CDR1 MNHEY and CDR2 SMNVEV (reference sequence). The V end was cut by 8 bases, the J end by 6 bases, with 13 bases between.

V gene TRBV7-9 combines with J gene TRBJ2-5; 7 nucleotides line up with TRBD1. CDR3 length: 15 amino acids. Germline CDR1 reads SEHNR; CDR2 reads FQNEAQ (reference sequence). The V and J ends lost 5 bases and 3 bases, in that order; junction bases with no gene match: 9. The CDR3 DNA follows: TGTGCCAGCAGCCACAGGGGACATACAAAAGAGACCCAGTACTTC. Its translation is CASSHRGHTKETQYF.

This clone occurred once. The CDR3 nucleotides read TGCAGTGCTAGAGGTCCCGAAAAACTGTTTTTT. Translating it yields CSARGPEKLFF. The genes are TRBV20-1 and TRBJ1-4, with no clear D. The CDR3 loop spans 11 amino acids. Germline CDR1 and CDR2: DFQATT and SNEGSKA (reference sequence). V lost 1 base, J lost 8 bases, and 5 bases lay in between.

V and J are TRBV6-4 and TRBJ2-1; D gene unclear. V gave up 2 bases and J gave up 3 bases, with 8 bases separating them. The CDR3 has 14 residues. Looked up from germline, CDR1 is MRHNA and CDR2 is SNTAGT. The chain's CDR3 is CASSDKGDYNEQFF. The CDR3 DNA reads TGTGCCAGCAGTGACAAGGGTGACTACAATGAGCAGTTCTTC.